The present T cell receptor (beta chain) was sequenced within a study of radiation and T cells in renal cell carcinoma. Study-level points and caveats: In blood, top tumor clones expanded by 2 weeks, shrinking by 4.

Germline CDR1 ENHRY, CDR2 SYGVKD. CDR3 length: 13 amino acids. V lost 7 bases, J lost 3 bases, and 4 bases stayed unmatched. Only one count was recorded for this clone. Its antigen is currently unknown. Assay: immunoSEQ multiplex PCR; the TCRdb copy retains only in-frame clones and omits some. The profile covers 30,000 to 40,000 clones, with approximately 84% appearing a single time and about 30% taken by the ten largest. As to time point: blood 4 weeks post-SBRT, at nephrectomy. Documented treatment: 15 Gy SBRT to primary tumor, nephrectomy 4 weeks later. Nephrectomy followed 15 Gy stereotactic body radiation by 4 weeks. After SBRT, blood was collected at 2 and 4 weeks, plus baseline.

The input for sequencing was blood, taken from a patient whose treatment included radiotherapy and nephrectomy. The V gene is TRBV10-3, the J gene TRBJ1-2; 8 positions match TRBD1. The sequence was obtained from a man aged 55-75 years with renal cell carcinoma. CDR3 loop: CAIKQGADYGYTF. The DNA for the CDR3 is TGTGCCATCAAGCAGGGGGCCGACTATGGCTACACCTTC.